This T cell receptor (beta chain) emerged from a study of molecular identifiers for immune sequencing clone quantification. One entry per CDR3 protein results from TCRdb running MiXCR on the PCR reads. Of 600,000 to 650,000 distinct CDR3 sequences listed, around 20% are singletons. In this sample, this clonotype turned up many times. Per germline, CDR1 MDHEN and CDR2 SYDVKM. The CDR3 has 18 amino acids. The V end lost 6 bases, the J end lost 0 bases, and 21 bases lay between the germline ends. The sequence derives from a human donor in good health. Some libraries in this study had Jurkat cell RNA spiked in. The sample was naive CD8+ T cells from blood, with Jurkat cell RNA spiked in. Subset here: FACS-sorted CD8+CD4-CCR7+CD45RA+ naive T cells. The J gene is TRBJ2-1, the V gene TRBV28; possible D gene TRBD1, 5 bases. The CDR3 reads CASRRTTLSDPSYNEQFF. Here the CDR3 DNA reads TGTGCCAGCAGGAGGACAACATTGTCGGATCCCTCCTACAATGAGCAGTTCTTC.